Included here is one T cell receptor (beta chain) sequence, with context. Sequencing used immunoSEQ multiplex PCR; TCRdb keeps in-frame clones, though not all of them. In the table there are 250,000 to 300,000 clones, 75% to 90% of which are singletons. These data originate in a study of blood T cell repertoires in COVID-19. Those enrolled, adults aged roughly 18 to 90 years, came from 25 or so US areas. Participant-reported clinical history was the basis for cohort assignment. The CDR3 runs 16 residues. Germline CDR1 reads SGHVS; CDR2 reads FQNEAQ. V lost 5 bases, J lost 2 bases, and 9 bases stayed unmatched.

The V and J genes are TRBV7-8 and TRBJ2-1; 7 bases align to TRBD2. This TCR was recovered from a woman aged 45-60 years who had recovered from COVID-19. The material sequenced was PBMCs or T cells enriched from blood (not recorded which). The CDR3: CASSPPGLRTYNEQFF. CDR3 bases: TGTGCCAGCAGCCCCCCGGGACTAAGAACCTACAATGAGCAGTTCTTC.